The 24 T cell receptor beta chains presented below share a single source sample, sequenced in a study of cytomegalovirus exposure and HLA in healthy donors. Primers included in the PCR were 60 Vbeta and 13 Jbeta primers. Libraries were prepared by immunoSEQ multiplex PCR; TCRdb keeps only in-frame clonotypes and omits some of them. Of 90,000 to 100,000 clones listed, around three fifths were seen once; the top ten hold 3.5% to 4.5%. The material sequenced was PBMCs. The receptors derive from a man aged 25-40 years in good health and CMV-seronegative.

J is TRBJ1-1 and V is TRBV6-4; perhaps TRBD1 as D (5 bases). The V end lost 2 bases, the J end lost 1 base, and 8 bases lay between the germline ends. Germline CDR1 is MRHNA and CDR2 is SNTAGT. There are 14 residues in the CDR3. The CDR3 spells CASSDGRENTEAFF. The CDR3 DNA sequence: TGTGCCAGCAGTGACGGCAGGGAGAACACTGAAGCTTTCTTT.

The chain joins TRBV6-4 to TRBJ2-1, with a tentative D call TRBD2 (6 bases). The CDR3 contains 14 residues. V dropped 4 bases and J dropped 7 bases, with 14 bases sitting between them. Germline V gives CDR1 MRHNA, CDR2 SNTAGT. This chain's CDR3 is CASSAEEGRNEQFF. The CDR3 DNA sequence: TGTGCCAGCAGTGCGGAGGAGGGGCGGAATGAGCAGTTCTTC.

CDR3 nucleotides: TGTGCCAGCAGTTTTGCCCACAGGGGACAGACCCAGTACTTC. Its protein is CASSFAHRGQTQYF. This sequence joins TRBV28 and TRBJ2-5; 7 nucleotides line up with TRBD1. Germline CDR1 reads MDHEN; CDR2 reads SYDVKM. The junction had 7 bases not matched to a gene; V was cut back by 3 bases and J by 6 bases. The CDR3 contains 14 residues.

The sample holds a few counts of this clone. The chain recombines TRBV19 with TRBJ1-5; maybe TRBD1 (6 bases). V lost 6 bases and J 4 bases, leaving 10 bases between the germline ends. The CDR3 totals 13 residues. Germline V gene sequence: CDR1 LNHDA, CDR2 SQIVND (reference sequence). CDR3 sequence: CASSPQGNQPQHF. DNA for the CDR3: TGTGCCAGTAGCCCTCAGGGGAATCAGCCCCAGCATTTT.

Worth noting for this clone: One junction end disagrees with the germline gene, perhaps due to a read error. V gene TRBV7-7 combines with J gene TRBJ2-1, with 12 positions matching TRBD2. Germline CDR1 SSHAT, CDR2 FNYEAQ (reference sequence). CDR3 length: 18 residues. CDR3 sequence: CASSPAGLAGSSYNEQFF. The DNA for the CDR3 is TGTGCTAGCAGCCCCGCGGGACTAGCGGGCAGCTCCTACAATGAGCAGTTCTTC.

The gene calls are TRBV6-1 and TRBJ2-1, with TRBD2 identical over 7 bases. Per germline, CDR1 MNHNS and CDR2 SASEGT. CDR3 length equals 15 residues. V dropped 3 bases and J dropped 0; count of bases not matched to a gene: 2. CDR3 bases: TGTGCCAGCAGTGACCTAGCGGACTCCTACAATGAGCAGTTCTTC. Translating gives CASSDLADSYNEQFF.

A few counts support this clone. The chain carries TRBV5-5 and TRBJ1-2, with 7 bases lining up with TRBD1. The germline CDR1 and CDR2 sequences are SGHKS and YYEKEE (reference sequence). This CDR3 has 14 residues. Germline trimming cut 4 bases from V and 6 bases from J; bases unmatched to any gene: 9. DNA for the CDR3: TGTGCCAGCAGCGCCCGACAGGGTCTGGATGGCTACACCTTC. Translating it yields CASSARQGLDGYTF.

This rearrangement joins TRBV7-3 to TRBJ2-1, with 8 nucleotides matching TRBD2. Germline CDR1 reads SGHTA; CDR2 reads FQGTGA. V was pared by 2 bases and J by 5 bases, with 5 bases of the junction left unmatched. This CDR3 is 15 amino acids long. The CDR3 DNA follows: TGTGCCAGCAGCTTAGGGCGGGAGGCAAACAATGAGCAGTTCTTC. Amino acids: CASSLGREANNEQFF. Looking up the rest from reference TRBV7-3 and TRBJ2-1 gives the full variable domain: GAGVSQTPSNKVTEKGKYVELRCDPISGHTALYWYRQSLGQGPEFLIYFQGTGAADDSGLPNDRFFAVRPEGSVSTLKIQRTERGDSAVYLCASSLGREANNEQFFGPGTRLTVL.

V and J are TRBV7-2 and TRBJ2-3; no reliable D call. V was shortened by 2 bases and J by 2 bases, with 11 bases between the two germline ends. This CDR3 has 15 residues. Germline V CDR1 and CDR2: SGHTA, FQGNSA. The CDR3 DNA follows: TGTGCCAGCAGCTTAAGACTGGCAAACACAGATACGCAGTATTTT. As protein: CASSLRLANTDTQYF.

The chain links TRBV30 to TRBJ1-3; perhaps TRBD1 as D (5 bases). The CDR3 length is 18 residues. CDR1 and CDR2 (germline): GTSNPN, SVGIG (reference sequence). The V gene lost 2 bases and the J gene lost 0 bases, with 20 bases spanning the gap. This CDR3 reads CAWSPKPGLGSSGNTIYF. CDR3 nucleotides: TGTGCCTGGAGTCCCAAGCCGGGACTTGGATCCTCTGGAAACACCATATATTTT.

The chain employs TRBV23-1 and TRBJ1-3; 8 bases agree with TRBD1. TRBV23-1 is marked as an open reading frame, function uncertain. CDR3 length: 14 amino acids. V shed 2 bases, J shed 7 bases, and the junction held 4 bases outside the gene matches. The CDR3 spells CASSQPQGDNTIYF. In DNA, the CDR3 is TGCGCCAGCAGTCAACCACAGGGGGATAACACCATATATTTT.

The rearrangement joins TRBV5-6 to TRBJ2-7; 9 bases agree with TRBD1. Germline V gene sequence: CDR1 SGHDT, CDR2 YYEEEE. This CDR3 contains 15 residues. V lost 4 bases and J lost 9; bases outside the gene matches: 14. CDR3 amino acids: CASSPGTGRVAGQYF. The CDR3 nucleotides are TGTGCCAGCAGCCCCGGGACAGGGAGGGTAGCCGGGCAGTACTTC.

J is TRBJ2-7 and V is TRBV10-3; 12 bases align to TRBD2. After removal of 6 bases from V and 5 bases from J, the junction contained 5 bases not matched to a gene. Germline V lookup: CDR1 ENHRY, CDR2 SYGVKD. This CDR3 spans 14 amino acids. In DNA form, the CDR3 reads TGTGCCATCAGGCTCGGACTAGCGGGAAACGAGCAGTACTTC. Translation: CAIRLGLAGNEQYF.

This CDR3 is CASSGLEGAFGELFF. The CDR3 DNA sequence: TGTGCCAGCAGTGGACTAGAGGGGGCCTTCGGGGAGCTGTTTTTT. The rearrangement joins TRBV2 to TRBJ2-2; a possible D gene is TRBD1 (7 bases). This CDR3 contains 15 residues. From germline, CDR1 is SNHLY and CDR2 FYNNEI. V was clipped by 4 bases and J by 7 bases, with 16 bases between them.

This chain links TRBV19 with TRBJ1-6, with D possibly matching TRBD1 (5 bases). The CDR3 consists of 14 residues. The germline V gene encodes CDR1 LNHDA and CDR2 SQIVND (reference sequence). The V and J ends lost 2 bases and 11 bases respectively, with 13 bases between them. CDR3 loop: CASSIRKGRTPLHF. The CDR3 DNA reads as TGTGCCAGTAGTATACGTAAGGGGAGGACACCCCTCCACTTT. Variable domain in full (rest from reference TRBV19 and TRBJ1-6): DGGITQSPKYLFRKEGQNVTLSCEQNLNHDAMYWYRQDPGQGLRLIYYSQIVNDFQKGDIAEGYSVSREKKESFPLTVTSAQKNPTAFYLCASSIRKGRTPLHFGNGTRLTVT.

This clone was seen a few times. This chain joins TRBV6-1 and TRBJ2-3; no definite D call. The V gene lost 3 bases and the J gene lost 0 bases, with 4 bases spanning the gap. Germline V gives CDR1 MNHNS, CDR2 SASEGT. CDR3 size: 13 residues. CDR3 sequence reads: CASSDISTDTQYF. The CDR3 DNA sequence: TGTGCCAGCAGTGACATTAGCACAGATACGCAGTATTTT.

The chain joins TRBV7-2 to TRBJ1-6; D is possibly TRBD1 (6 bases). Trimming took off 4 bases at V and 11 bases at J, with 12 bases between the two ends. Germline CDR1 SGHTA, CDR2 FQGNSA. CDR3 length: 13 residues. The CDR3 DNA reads TGTGCCAGCAGCTACGGGGGGGCGACACCCCTCCACTTT. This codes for CASSYGGATPLHF.

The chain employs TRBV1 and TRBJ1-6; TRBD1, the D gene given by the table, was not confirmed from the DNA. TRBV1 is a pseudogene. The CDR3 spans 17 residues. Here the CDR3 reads CTSSQDLQGFYNSPLHF. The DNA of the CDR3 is TGCACCAGCAGCCAAGATCTCCAGGGTTTCTATAATTCACCCCTCCACTTT.

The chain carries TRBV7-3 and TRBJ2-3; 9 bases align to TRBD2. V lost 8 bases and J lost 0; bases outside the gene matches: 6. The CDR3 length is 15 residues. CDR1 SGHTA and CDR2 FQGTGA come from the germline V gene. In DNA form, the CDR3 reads TGTGCCAGCTCCTCTAGCGGGGCTAGCACAGATACGCAGTATTTT. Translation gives CASSSSGASTDTQYF.

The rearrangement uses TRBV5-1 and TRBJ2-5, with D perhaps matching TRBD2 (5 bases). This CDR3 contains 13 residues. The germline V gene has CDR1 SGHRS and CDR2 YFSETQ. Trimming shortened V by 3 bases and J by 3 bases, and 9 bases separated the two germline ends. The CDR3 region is CASSSGLKETQYF. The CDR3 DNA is TGCGCCAGCAGCTCCGGACTTAAAGAGACCCAGTACTTC.

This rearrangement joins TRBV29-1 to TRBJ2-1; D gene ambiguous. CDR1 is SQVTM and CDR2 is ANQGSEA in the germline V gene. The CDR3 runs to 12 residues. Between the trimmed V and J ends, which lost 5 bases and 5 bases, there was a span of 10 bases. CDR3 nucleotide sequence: TGCAGCGTTCCTAGGTTCGACAATGAGCAGTTCTTC. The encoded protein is CSVPRFDNEQFF.

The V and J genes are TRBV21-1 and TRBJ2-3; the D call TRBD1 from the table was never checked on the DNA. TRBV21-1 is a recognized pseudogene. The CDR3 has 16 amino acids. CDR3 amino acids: CASSKEGDRVTDTQYF. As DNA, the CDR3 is TGTGCCAGCAGCAAAGAGGGTGACAGGGTCACAGATACGCAGTATTTT.

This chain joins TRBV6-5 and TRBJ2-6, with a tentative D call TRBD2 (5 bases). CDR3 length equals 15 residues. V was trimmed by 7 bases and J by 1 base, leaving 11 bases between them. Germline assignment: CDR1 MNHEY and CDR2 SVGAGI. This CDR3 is CASMDGGSGANVLTF. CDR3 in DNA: TGTGCCAGCATGGACGGAGGATCTGGGGCCAACGTCCTGACTTTC.

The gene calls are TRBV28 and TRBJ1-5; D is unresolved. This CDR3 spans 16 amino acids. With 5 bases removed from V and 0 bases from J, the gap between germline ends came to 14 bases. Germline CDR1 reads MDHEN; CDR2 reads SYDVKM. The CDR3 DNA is TGTGCCAGCAGTCCCCCCGCGCCGTATAGCAATCAGCCCCAGCATTTT. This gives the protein CASSPPAPYSNQPQHF.